Presented here are 26 T cell receptor beta chains from one specimen sequenced in a study of technical replicates of blood from several donors. The assay was immunoSEQ multiplex PCR, and TCRdb's table has in-frame clones only and misses some. The sample lists tens of thousands of clones; around 84% were seen once. Material: PBMCs. The receptors originated from a human donor in good health. Some clones in this sample may be carry-over from other donors' samples.

The J gene is TRBJ2-2, the V gene TRBV11-1; possibly TRBD1 for D (5 bases). The CDR3 loop spans 12 amino acids. The germline V and J ends were trimmed by 1 base and 8 bases, with 5 bases remaining between them. Germline V gene lookup returns CDR1 SGHAT and CDR2 FQDESV (reference sequence). The CDR3 DNA sequence: TGTGCCAGCAGCTTAGACAGGGGGGAGCTGTTTTTT. It codes for CASSLDRGELFF.

This chain joins TRBV29-1 and TRBJ1-2; tentative D call: TRBD1 (5 bases). Germline V gene sequence: CDR1 SQVTM, CDR2 ANQGSEA. The CDR3 covers 13 residues. The V end lost 6 bases, the J end lost 6 bases, and 17 bases lay between the germline ends. The CDR3 here is CSVGPQGSNGYTF. CDR3 DNA sequence: TGCAGCGTCGGGCCGCAGGGCAGCAATGGCTACACCTTC.

The chain couples TRBV27 to TRBJ2-7, with 10 bases fitting TRBD1. Germline CDR1 and CDR2: MNHEY and SMNVEV (reference sequence). The V and J ends lost 6 bases and 5 bases, in that order; junction bases with no gene match: 19. The CDR3 has 18 amino acids. CDR3 DNA: TGTGCCAGCAGAGTTTACCCCATTCCGGGACAGGGGACCCACGAGCAGTACTTC. Translating gives CASRVYPIPGQGTHEQYF.

This clone showed up just once. The chain recombines TRBV5-1 with TRBJ2-5; TRBD2 agrees at 8 bases. This CDR3 comprises 14 residues. The germline CDR1 and CDR2 sequences are SGHRS and YFSETQ. V trimming: 6 bases; J trimming: 5 bases; junction bases outside the gene matches: 9. CDR3 in amino acids: CASTGGGSSETQYF. CDR3 sequence (DNA): TGCGCCAGCACCGGCGGGGGGAGTTCGGAGACCCAGTACTTC. The variable domain in full, completed from reference TRBV5-1 and TRBJ2-5, reads KAGVTQTPRYLIKTRGQQVTLSCSPISGHRSVSWYQQTPGQGLQFLFEYFSETQRNKGNFPGRFSGRQFSNSRSEMNVSTLELGDSALYLCASTGGGSSETQYFGPGTRLLVL.

The rearrangement joins TRBV6-1 to TRBJ1-2; a weak D match, TRBD1 (6 bases). Trimming removed 3 bases from V and 3 bases from J, with 14 bases in between. The CDR3 is 15 amino acids. Germline assignment: CDR1 MNHNS and CDR2 SASEGT. CDR3 nucleotides: TGTGCCAGCAGTGACCTGCGGAAGGGGGACTATGGCTACACCTTC. Amino acids: CASSDLRKGDYGYTF.

The rearrangement links TRBV29-1 to TRBJ2-3; 9 bases map to TRBD1. Germline V lookup: CDR1 SQVTM, CDR2 ANQGSEA. V trimming: 7 bases; J trimming: 2 bases; junction bases outside the gene matches: 7. CDR3 length equals 14 residues. The CDR3 coding sequence is TGCAGCGCTAGACAGGGGGGGTACACAGATACGCAGTATTTT. Translating it yields CSARQGGYTDTQYF.

V gene TRBV5-4 combines with J gene TRBJ2-1; D perhaps matches TRBD2 (6 bases). The ends were cut back, 7 bases at V and 3 bases at J, with 20 bases in the middle. Germline V CDR1 and CDR2: SGHNT, YYREEE (reference sequence). This CDR3 has 16 residues. CDR3: CASRTGSRTLYNEQFF. The CDR3 nucleotides are TGTGCCAGCCGTACCGGGAGCAGGACCCTCTACAATGAGCAGTTCTTC.

V and J are TRBV6-1 and TRBJ1-5; D might be TRBD1 (6 bases). There are 15 residues in the CDR3. Germline CDR1 and CDR2: MNHNS and SASEGT. The CDR3 loop is CAGSRGGGGNQPQHF. The CDR3 DNA reads TGTGCGGGATCGCGAGGGGGGGGCGGCAATCAGCCCCAGCATTTT.

The chain joins TRBV2 to TRBJ2-1; 10 bases are a match to TRBD2. This CDR3 has 16 residues. Per germline, CDR1 SNHLY and CDR2 FYNNEI. V lost 4 bases to trimming and J lost 6 bases; unmatched junction nucleotides: 9. CDR3 DNA: TGTGCCAGCAGTGCGGTAGCGGGGGGCGTTGTCAATGAGCAGTTCTTC. Translated, it gives CASSAVAGGVVNEQFF.

V and J are TRBV2 and TRBJ2-5, with 12 bases that match TRBD2. V lost 5 bases, J lost 0 bases, and 4 bases stayed unmatched. CDR3 length equals 16 residues. Looked up from germline, CDR1 is SNHLY and CDR2 is FYNNEI. The CDR3 protein is CASSKGTSGYQETQYF. Written as DNA, the CDR3 is TGTGCCAGCAGTAAAGGGACTAGCGGGTACCAAGAGACCCAGTACTTC. The complete variable domain, with remaining parts taken from reference TRBV2 and TRBJ2-5, reads EPEVTQTPSHQVTQMGQEVILRCVPISNHLYFYWYRQILGQKVEFLVSFYNNEISEKSEIFDDQFSVERPDGSNFTLKIRSTKLEDSAMYFCASSKGTSGYQETQYFGPGTRLLVL.

The CDR3, as DNA: TGTGCCAGCACCACGGGAGGGACAGGGTCTTTCGAAGCTTTCTTT. Residues: CASTTGGTGSFEAFF. This chain links TRBV6-5 with TRBJ1-1, with 9 bases matching TRBD1. V shed 7 bases and J 8 bases; nucleotides not matched to a gene: 14. This CDR3 region has 15 residues. CDR1 MNHEY and CDR2 SVGAGI come from the germline V gene.

The rearrangement joins TRBV30 to TRBJ2-3, with D hard to call. V lost 4 bases and J 6 bases, leaving 17 bases between the germline ends. The CDR3 length is 14 residues. Germline loops: CDR1 GTSNPN, CDR2 SVGIG (reference sequence). The CDR3 DNA is TGTGCCTGGATTTGGCATGGCCCGGAGGATACGCAGTATTTT. This sequence encodes CAWIWHGPEDTQYF.

The chain joins TRBV25-1 to TRBJ2-7, with 7 positions matching TRBD2. V shed 4 bases, J shed 3 bases, and the junction held 9 bases outside the gene matches. CDR3 length: 15 amino acids. Germline assignment: CDR1 MGHDK and CDR2 SYGVNS. CDR3 sequence reads: CASSAESGGRYEQYF. CDR3 nucleotides: TGTGCCAGCAGTGCAGAGTCGGGAGGTCGCTACGAGCAGTACTTC.

V is TRBV4-3 and J is TRBJ2-1; 15 bases fit TRBD2. This CDR3 spans 16 amino acids. CDR1 and CDR2 (germline): LGHNA, YSLEER. J lost 8 bases, V lost 4 bases, and 6 bases had no gene match. The CDR3 nucleotides are TGCGCCAGCAGCCCCGGGGGACTAGCGGGGGGTTATGAGCAGTTCTTC. Translated, it gives CASSPGGLAGGYEQFF.

The chain couples TRBV13 to TRBJ2-3, with D possibly being TRBD2 (5 bases). V dropped 5 bases and J dropped 0 bases, with 9 bases sitting between them. Germline V lookup: CDR1 PRHDT, CDR2 FYEKMQ (reference sequence). The CDR3 consists of 14 residues. This chain's CDR3 is CASSTRTSTDTQYF. CDR3 nucleotide sequence: TGTGCCAGCAGCACCCGGACTAGCACAGATACGCAGTATTTT. The full variable domain, with the rest looked up from reference TRBV13 and TRBJ2-3, is AAGVIQSPRHLIKEKRETATLKCYPIPRHDTVYWYQQGPGQDPQFLISFYEKMQSDKGSIPDRFSAQQFSDYHSELNMSSLELGDSALYFCASSTRTSTDTQYFGPGTRLTVL.

This chain uses TRBV4-2 with TRBJ1-1; TRBD1 might be the D (5 bases). Germline V gives CDR1 LGHNA, CDR2 YNFKEQ. The V gene lost 4 bases and the J gene lost 3 bases, with 15 bases spanning the gap. CDR3 length: 15 amino acids. The CDR3 bases are TGTGCCAGCAGCCCGACGCAGGGTCGGGACACTGAAGCTTTCTTT. As protein: CASSPTQGRDTEAFF.

The chain combines TRBV4-2 with TRBJ2-3, with 9 bases aligning to TRBD2. V was clipped by 0 bases and J by 2 bases; unmatched bases: 6. This CDR3 comprises 17 residues. CDR1 is LGHNA and CDR2 is YNFKEQ in the germline V gene. CDR3 sequence: CASSQESGRPATDTQYF. CDR3 nucleotide sequence: TGTGCCAGCAGCCAAGAGAGCGGGAGGCCTGCCACAGATACGCAGTATTTT.

The gene calls are TRBV27 and TRBJ1-2; 8 bases are shared with TRBD1. J gave up 12 bases and V 3 bases, and 15 bases lay outside the gene matches. The germline V gene has CDR1 MNHEY and CDR2 SMNVEV (reference sequence). The CDR3 runs 15 residues. Here the CDR3 DNA reads TGTGCCAGCAGTTTTTTCCCCAATCGCGGACAGGGACACACCTTC. Its protein is CASSFFPNRGQGHTF.

The genes are TRBV18 and TRBJ2-7; TRBD1 might be the D (5 bases). The CDR3 totals 15 residues. V was trimmed by 5 bases and J by 5 bases, leaving 19 bases between them. Germline V gives CDR1 KGHSH, CDR2 LQKENI. CDR3: CASSRSESRANEQYF. The CDR3 coding sequence is TGTGCCAGCTCAAGATCCGAGTCCAGGGCGAACGAGCAGTACTTC. The variable domain in full, with the rest retrieved from reference TRBV18 and TRBJ2-7, is NAGVMQNPRHLVRRRGQEARLRCSPMKGHSHVYWYRQLPEEGLKFMVYLQKENIIDESGMPKERFSAEFPKEGPSILRIQQVVRGDSAAYFCASSRSESRANEQYFGPGTRLTVT.

The chain carries TRBV30 and TRBJ2-7; 7 bases agree with TRBD1. CDR3 length equals 12 residues. Trimming removed 3 bases from V and 3 bases from J; junction bases left unmatched: 2. The germline CDR1 and CDR2 sequences are GTSNPN and SVGIG (reference sequence). CDR3 bases: TGTGCCTGGAGCAGGGACAGCTACGAGCAGTACTTC. Protein: CAWSRDSYEQYF.

CDR3 in amino acids: CASSPGDGEQFF. Here the CDR3 DNA reads TGTGCCAGCAGCCCAGGGGACGGTGAGCAGTTCTTC. The rearrangement joins TRBV7-3 to TRBJ2-1, with D possibly being TRBD1 (6 bases). Trimming took 5 bases from V and 9 from J, leaving 11 bases between them. This CDR3 has 12 residues. Germline V gives CDR1 SGHTA, CDR2 FQGTGA.

The V call is TRBV4-2, the J call TRBJ1-5; D is uncertain. Germline V gives CDR1 LGHNA, CDR2 YNFKEQ. Trimming removed 0 bases from V and 9 bases from J, with 15 bases in between. The length of the CDR3 is 15 residues. Here the CDR3 DNA reads TGTGCCAGCAGCCAAGAATTACAGTCGGTCCGGCCCCAGCATTTT. Its translation: CASSQELQSVRPQHF.

V and J are TRBV27 and TRBJ1-5; unclear D gene. Germline V gene lookup returns CDR1 MNHEY and CDR2 SMNVEV (reference sequence). This CDR3 is 15 amino acids long. The ends were cut back, 5 bases at V and 2 bases at J, with 13 bases in the middle. The CDR3 DNA sequence: TGTGCCAGCAGTGCAAGTCGGGGTGGCAATCAGCCCCAGCATTTT. Protein: CASSASRGGNQPQHF.

The chain is built from TRBV19 and TRBJ1-5; unclear D gene. CDR3 length equals 14 residues. Germline V lookup: CDR1 LNHDA, CDR2 SQIVND (reference sequence). Trimming pared 3 bases from V and 0 bases from J, leaving 6 bases between. In DNA form, the CDR3 reads TGTGCCAGTAGTATGGAGGATAGCAATCAGCCCCAGCATTTT. The encoded protein is CASSMEDSNQPQHF.

The chain links TRBV29-1 to TRBJ2-2, with 7 bases that match TRBD2. After removal of 7 bases from V and 5 bases from J, the junction contained 4 bases not matched to a gene. The V gene's germline CDR1 is SQVTM and CDR2 ANQGSEA. The CDR3 is 12 amino acids. CDR3 nucleotides: TGCAGCGCACCACTAGCGACCGGGGAGCTGTTTTTT. Protein product: CSAPLATGELFF.

V gene TRBV7-2 combines with J gene TRBJ2-1, with a tentative D call TRBD2 (6 bases). The CDR3 covers 14 residues. CDR1 is SGHTA and CDR2 is FQGNSA in the germline V gene. V gave up 1 base and J gave up 7 bases, with 11 bases separating them. DNA for the CDR3: TGTGCCAGCAGCTTAGATGAAGGGAGGAATGAGCAGTTCTTC. This encodes CASSLDEGRNEQFF.